This TCR beta chain was observed in a study of T cells in localized non-small cell lung cancer. Whole-study findings and limits: There were a median roughly 62 of the top 100 tumor clones appearing in adjacent lung. With higher T cell density in blood came longer overall survival. Analysis by sequencing included only one tumor region, so heterogeneity remains possible.

This table comes from immunoSEQ multiplex PCR, and its TCRdb copy is limited to in-frame clones, with some not included. The table includes 30,000 to 35,000 clones, 88% detected once. For this clone: Its antigen remains unidentified.

CDR3 length: 15 amino acids. Germline V CDR1 and CDR2: SGHVS, FNYEAQ. The V and J ends lost 2 bases and 1 base respectively, with 11 bases between them. This TCR was sampled from a woman aged 40-75 years with stage I lung adenocarcinoma. The material was peripheral blood, obtained before any cancer treatment. The chain uses TRBV7-6 and TRBJ1-1; a weak D match, TRBD1 (5 bases). CDR3 coding DNA: TGTGCCAGCAGCTTATTCACAGGAAGGAACACTGAAGCTTTCTTT. Amino acid sequence: CASSLFTGRNTEAFF.